What follows is one T cell receptor beta chain and its context. As processed by the authors: Amplification of reference gene primers provided the estimated nucleated cell counts. The data were produced by immunoSEQ multiplex PCR, yet TCRdb's version contains in-frame clones alone and is incomplete. That table is the source of V, J and clone size, and D and trimming were worked out from the DNA. The data show approximately 250,000 clones, with around 88% seen just once and over 5.5% held by the top ten. The CDR3 loop spans 14 amino acids. CDR1 and CDR2 (germline): SGHAT, FQNNGV. Unmatched junction bases numbered 5, after V lost 5 bases and J lost 4 bases. The data belong to a study of blood T cell repertoires in COVID-19.

The source material was peripheral blood. This chain uses TRBV11-2 with TRBJ1-1, with 9 bases aligning to TRBD1. The sequence was obtained from a woman aged 80 or over with COVID-19, enrolled during active disease. The CDR3 sequence is CASSPRTGVTEAFF. The DNA of the CDR3 is TGTGCCAGCAGCCCAAGGACAGGGGTCACTGAAGCTTTCTTT.